A selection of T cell receptor beta chains follows, all from one sample in a study of CD8 T cells in ankylosing spondylitis. One entry per CDR3 protein results from TCRdb running MiXCR on the 5' RACE reads. The repertoire has just over 350,000 distinct CDR3 sequences, about 20% of them found once; the top ten carry about 12%. Material for sequencing was blood, either unsorted or a sorted T cell fraction (not recorded which). Receptor source: a male donor with ankylosing spondylitis or in good health (not recorded which). Both conserved end residues are part of each CDR3. Each record gives: J gene, clone size, D gene, V gene, CDR3 DNA, CDR3 protein. The D gene is left open where the match is weak. Clone size is shown for a subset of rows, as once, few, many or a class of expanded clone.

>TRBJ2-4|few|TRBD1|TRBV5-1
TGCGCCAGCAGTCGGGACAGGGGTGCCAAAAACATTCAGTACTTC
CASSRDRGAKNIQYF
>TRBJ2-7|few|NA|TRBV11-2
TGTGCCAGCAGCTTAGATTTCGGGATCCGCTACGAGCAGTACTTC
CASSLDFGIRYEQYF
>TRBJ2-7|few|NA|TRBV28
TGTGCCAGCAGTTTATTCGGGACGGTCTCCTACGAGCAGTACTTC
CASSLFGTVSYEQYF
>TRBJ2-7|few|TRBD2|TRBV2
TGTGCCAGCAGTTCCTGGGGAGCGGGGGGTTCCTACGAGCAGTACTTC
CASSSWGAGGSYEQYF
>TRBJ2-3|NA|TRBD1|TRBV3-1
TGTGCCAGCAGCCAAGAGGGACAGGGGACAGATACGCAGTATTTT
CASSQEGQGTDTQYF
>TRBJ2-7|NA|NA|TRBV11-2
TGTGCCAGCAGCTGGGGGGACATCCAGACCCCTTCCTACGAGCAGTACTTC
CASSWGDIQTPSYEQYF
>TRBJ2-7|NA|TRBD1|TRBV27
TGTGCCAGCAGTTTCGGTTCGGGACAGGGGGTGAGAGAGCAGTACTTC
CASSFGSGQGVREQYF
>TRBJ2-7|many|NA|TRBV12-3/TRBV12-4
TGTGCCAGCAGTTTGGGGGGCGCCGTTTACGAGCAGTACTTC
CASSLGGAVYEQYF
>TRBJ2-7|NA|NA|TRBV5-4
TGTGCCAGCAGCTTGGCACCGGCTGTCAACGAGCAGTACTTC
CASSLAPAVNEQYF
>TRBJ1-1|many|NA|TRBV12-3/TRBV12-4
TGTGCCAGCAGTTTGGCCGGGAACACTGAAGCTTTCTTT
CASSLAGNTEAFF
>TRBJ2-7|few|TRBD1|TRBV6-1
TGTGCCAGCAGTGAATTGGGACAGGGTCAGACGGACTTC
CASSELGQGQTDF
>TRBJ2-1|NA|TRBD1|TRBV6-5
TGTGCCAGCAGTTACCTGGGGCAGGACAGGGATGAGCAGTTCTTC
CASSYLGQDRDEQFF
>TRBJ2-1|NA|NA|TRBV5-5
TGTGCCAGCAGCCCGTCCCGGGGCTCAGGCTATGAGCAGTTCTTC
CASSPSRGSGYEQFF
>TRBJ2-3|NA|TRBD2|TRBV12-3/TRBV12-4
TGTGCCCGCAGTTTCTGGGCTAGCGGGGGGGCCGTCACAGATACGCAGTATTTT
CARSFWASGGAVTDTQYF
>TRBJ2-1|NA|NA|TRBV20-1
TGCAGTGCTAGAGAGGTGATATATTTCTACAATGAGCAGTTCTTC
CSAREVIYFYNEQFF
>TRBJ2-7|NA|NA|TRBV12-3/TRBV12-4
TGTGCCAGCAGTATAAGCCCTAGGCAGGTCTCCTACGAGCAGTACTTC
CASSISPRQVSYEQYF
>TRBJ1-5|few|TRBD1|TRBV10-3
TGTGCCATCAGTAATCAGGGGGGGAGGCAGCCCCAGCATTTT
CAISNQGGRQPQHF
>TRBJ2-1|few|TRBD2|TRBV7-9
TGTGCCAGCAGCTTAGGGACGGGGGGAGAGTTCTTC
CASSLGTGGEFF
>TRBJ2-1|NA|NA|TRBV20-1
TGCAGTGCCCAGGGTTCGGGGGCCTACAATGAGCAGTTCTTC
CSAQGSGAYNEQFF
>TRBJ2-1|NA|TRBD2|TRBV12-3/TRBV12-4
TGTGCCAGCAGTTTACCTCCTAGCGGGGGCTCCTACAATGAGCAGTTCTTC
CASSLPPSGGSYNEQFF
>TRBJ2-7|many|NA|TRBV12-3/TRBV12-4
TGTGCCAGCGGCTCCTACGAGCAGTACTTC
CASGSYEQYF
>TRBJ1-1|few|TRBD1|TRBV7-9
TGTGCCAGCAGCTTAGCTGGGACAGGCCTTGAAGCTTTCTTT
CASSLAGTGLEAFF
>TRBJ2-5|NA|NA|TRBV12-3/TRBV12-4
TGTGCCAGCAGTTCAGGGGTGAGGGAGACCCAGTACTTC
CASSSGVRETQYF
>TRBJ2-7|few|NA|TRBV2
TGTGCCAGCAGTGCGCGGGTCGGCTACGAGCAGTACTTC
CASSARVGYEQYF
>TRBJ2-1|NA|NA|TRBV6-4
TGTGCCAGCAGTGACTCGACAGGCCTAGGATGGAATGAGCAGTTCTTC
CASSDSTGLGWNEQFF
>TRBJ2-1|few|NA|TRBV12-3/TRBV12-4
TGTGCCAGCAGTTTTGGATTAGGCAATGAGCAGTTCTTC
CASSFGLGNEQFF
>TRBJ2-4|NA|NA|TRBV4-1
TGCGCCAGCAGCCACCTTCCGGGGATGGGGAACATTCAGTACTTC
CASSHLPGMGNIQYF
>TRBJ2-5|NA|NA|TRBV12-3/TRBV12-4
TGTGCCAGCAGTGCTCCCTGGGGGGTCGGAGGGACCCAGTACTTC
CASSAPWGVGGTQYF
>TRBJ1-1|NA|TRBD1|TRBV27
TGTGCCAGCAGTTCTCGACAGGGGAAGAACACTGAAGCTTTCTTT
CASSSRQGKNTEAFF
>TRBJ2-7|NA|TRBD1|TRBV9
TGTGCCAGCAGCGTGACAGGGGGGAACTCCTACGAGCAGTACTTC
CASSVTGGNSYEQYF
>TRBJ2-7|NA|NA|TRBV20-1
TGCAGTGCTAGGGCCGTTGGGTCCTACGAGCAGTACTTC
CSARAVGSYEQYF
>TRBJ2-7|NA|NA|TRBV25-1
TGTGCCAGCAGTGTAACAGGTCACCACGAGCAGTACTTC
CASSVTGHHEQYF
>TRBJ1-3|few|NA|TRBV7-6
TGTGCCAGCAGCTTAGTAACCCGGAGCCAGGGATTCGGAAACACCATATATTTT
CASSLVTRSQGFGNTIYF
>TRBJ2-7|NA|TRBD2|TRBV7-2
TGTGCCAGCAGCCAACCGGGGGGGGTCGCCTACGAGCAGTACTTC
CASSQPGGVAYEQYF
>TRBJ2-3|few|NA|TRBV10-3
TGTGCCACCGCCGACGGCCAGCGGAGCACAGATACGCAGTATTTT
CATADGQRSTDTQYF
>TRBJ1-1|NA|NA|TRBV6-1
TGTGCCAGCAGTGGCCCCGGGGGGAGAATAACTGAAGCTTTCTTT
CASSGPGGRITEAFF
>TRBJ2-3|NA|TRBD2|TRBV9
TGTGCCAGCAGCGTAGTAGCGGGCACAAAGGATACGCAGTATTTT
CASSVVAGTKDTQYF
>TRBJ2-5|NA|NA|TRBV4-1
TGCGCCAGCAGCCAAGGGACACAAGAGACCCAGTACTTC
CASSQGTQETQYF
>TRBJ2-1|few|TRBD1|TRBV13
TGTGCCAGCAGCTTCGGGACAGTCAATAATGAGCAGTTCTTC
CASSFGTVNNEQFF
>TRBJ2-3|NA|TRBD2|TRBV15
TGTGCCACCAGCCCGATGCGGGGGGTTTTCACAGATACGCAGTATTTT
CATSPMRGVFTDTQYF
>TRBJ2-2|NA|TRBD2|TRBV29-1
TGCAGCGTTGAACTCGGGACTATCCCCGACACCGGGGAGCTGTTTTTT
CSVELGTIPDTGELFF
>TRBJ2-1|few|TRBD1|TRBV5-6
TGTGCCAGCAGCTGGACAGGGCCCAATGAGCAGTTCTTC
CASSWTGPNEQFF
>TRBJ2-7|NA|TRBD1|TRBV7-6
TGTGCCAGCAGCTTATCGGACAGGGTATACGAGCAGTACTTC
CASSLSDRVYEQYF
>TRBJ2-1|few|NA|TRBV9
TGTGCCAGCAGCGTGGGGGGTGGCGGAACCTACAATGAGCAGTTCTTC
CASSVGGGGTYNEQFF
>TRBJ2-7|NA|NA|TRBV27
TGTGCCAGCAGTAGGGAGGGGACAGCCCTCTCCTACGAGCAGTACTTC
CASSREGTALSYEQYF
>TRBJ2-7|few|TRBD2|TRBV12-3/TRBV12-4
TGTGCCAGCAGTCCGAGGGTAGCGGGGGGCTACGAGCAGTACTTC
CASSPRVAGGYEQYF
>TRBJ2-2|few|NA|TRBV6-1
TGTGCCAGCAGCCATCAACCAACGAACACCGGGGAGCTGTTTTTT
CASSHQPTNTGELFF
>TRBJ2-2|NA|TRBD2|TRBV7-9
TGTGCCAGCAGCCACACTAGCGGGGCGGCCGGGGAGCTGTTTTTT
CASSHTSGAAGELFF
>TRBJ2-2|many|TRBD2|TRBV27
TGTGCCAGCAGCTACTTAAGCGGGGGTGGGACCGGGGAGCTGTTTTTT
CASSYLSGGGTGELFF
>TRBJ1-5|NA|NA|TRBV10-2
TGCGCCAGCAGTGATGCCCATACGGCGGGTCAGCCCCAGCATTTT
CASSDAHTAGQPQHF
>TRBJ2-2|NA|NA|TRBV4-1
TGCGCCAGCAGCCAAGAGAACAGTCACACCGGGGAGCTGTTTTTT
CASSQENSHTGELFF
>TRBJ1-1|NA|NA|TRBV7-2
TGTGCCAGCCACGAGGCTTTCTTT
CASHEAFF